This is a list of T cell receptor beta chains from one sample in a study of blood T cell repertoires in COVID-19. TCRdb keeps only in-frame clones here, not all; method: immunoSEQ multiplex PCR. The sample lists nearly 300,000 clones, approximately 88% seen once, with more than 6.5% in the top ten. Input material: peripheral blood. These receptors came from a woman in her 30s who had recovered from COVID-19. Each CDR3 is given with its conserved first and last residue. Fields, in order: J gene, clone size, D gene, V gene, CDR3 protein, CDR3 DNA. The D gene is left open where the match is weak. Clone size is not always given. Where it is, it says once, few, many or a class for expanded clones.

J: TRBJ2-2
size: .
D: TRBD1
V: TRBV5-4
CDR3: CASSADRGRTGELFF
DNA: TGTGCCAGCAGCGCTGACAGGGGGAGGACCGGGGAGCTGTTTTTT

J: TRBJ2-2
size: few
D: .
V: TRBV11-2
CDR3: CASSLGRGVGTGELFF
DNA: TGTGCCAGCAGCTTAGGCAGGGGGGTAGGCACCGGGGAGCTGTTTTTT

J: TRBJ1-4
size: once
D: TRBD1
V: TRBV9
CDR3: CASSPRQGATNEKLFF
DNA: TGTGCCAGCAGCCCTCGACAGGGGGCAACTAATGAAAAACTGTTTTTT

J: TRBJ2-3
size: .
D: .
V: TRBV5-1
CDR3: CASSLAPSVNTDTQYF
DNA: TGCGCCAGCAGCTTGGCCCCTAGCGTGAACACAGATACGCAGTATTTT

J: TRBJ1-2
size: few
D: .
V: TRBV7-9
CDR3: CASSLSDYGYTF
DNA: TGTGCCAGCAGCTTATCCGACTATGGCTACACCTTC

J: TRBJ1-5
size: .
D: .
V: TRBV6-5
CDR3: CASSPRTAGQPQHF
DNA: TGTGCCAGCAGCCCGAGGACAGCTGGGCAGCCCCAGCATTTT

J: TRBJ2-1
size: .
D: TRBD1
V: TRBV10-3
CDR3: CAIRWGQGSYNEQFF
DNA: TGTGCCATCAGGTGGGGACAGGGATCCTACAATGAGCAGTTCTTC

J: TRBJ1-2
size: .
D: .
V: TRBV12-5
CDR3: CASATSTDYGYTF
DNA: TGTGCTAGTGCCACGTCGACAGATTATGGCTACACCTTC

J: TRBJ1-6
size: .
D: TRBD1
V: TRBV6-5
CDR3: CASSPRQGDSPLHF
DNA: TGTGCCAGCAGTCCGCGACAGGGAGATTCACCCCTCCACTTT

J: TRBJ2-1
size: .
D: .
V: TRBV19
CDR3: CASSIRGNEQFF
DNA: TGTGCCAGTAGTATCCGGGGGAATGAGCAGTTCTTC